This T cell receptor (beta chain) comes out of a study of T cell responses to AZD1222 COVID-19 vaccine. Study-wide results and caveats: Seropositivity was recorded at baseline in only a handful of AZD1222 recipients. White British ancestry dominated among donors, who included more females, and clonal diversity was possibly underestimated. Repertoires were sampled only after the peak T cell response. Spike was spanned by vaccine-associated CD4 TCRs, with dominance at 160-218 and 743-854.

A word on this clone: Its antigen is still unknown.

The method was immunoSEQ multiplex PCR; TCRdb's version includes in-frame clones alone and lacks a portion of them. This table holds about 120,000 clones, over 75% found once. The TCR comes from an adult in good health. The material sequenced was peripheral blood, taken on day 0 of AZD1222 vaccination.

In DNA, the CDR3 is TGTGCCAGCAGCTTAGCGCTGGGGGGCCCTGAAGCTTTCTTT. It codes for CASSLALGGPEAFF. This rearrangement joins TRBV7-9 to TRBJ1-1, with D possibly TRBD1 on 6 matching bases. Germline CDR1 reads SEHNR; CDR2 reads FQNEAQ (reference sequence). Trimming took 0 bases from V and 6 from J, leaving 11 bases between them. The CDR3 totals 14 residues.